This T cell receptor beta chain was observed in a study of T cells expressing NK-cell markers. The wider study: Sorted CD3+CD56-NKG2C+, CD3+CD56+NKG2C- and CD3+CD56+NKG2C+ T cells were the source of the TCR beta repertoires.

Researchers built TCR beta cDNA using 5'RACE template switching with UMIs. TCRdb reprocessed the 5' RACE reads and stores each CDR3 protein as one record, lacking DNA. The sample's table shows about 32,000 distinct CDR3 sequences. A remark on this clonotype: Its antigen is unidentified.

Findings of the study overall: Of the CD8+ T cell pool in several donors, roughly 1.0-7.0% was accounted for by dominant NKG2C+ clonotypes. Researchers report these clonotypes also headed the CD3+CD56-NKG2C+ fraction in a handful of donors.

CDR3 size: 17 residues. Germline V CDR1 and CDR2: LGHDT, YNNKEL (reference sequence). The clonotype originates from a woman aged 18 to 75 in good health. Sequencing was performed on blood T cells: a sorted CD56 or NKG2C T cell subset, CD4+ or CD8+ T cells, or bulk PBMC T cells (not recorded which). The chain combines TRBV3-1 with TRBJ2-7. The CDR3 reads CASSQELGDVSSYEQYF.